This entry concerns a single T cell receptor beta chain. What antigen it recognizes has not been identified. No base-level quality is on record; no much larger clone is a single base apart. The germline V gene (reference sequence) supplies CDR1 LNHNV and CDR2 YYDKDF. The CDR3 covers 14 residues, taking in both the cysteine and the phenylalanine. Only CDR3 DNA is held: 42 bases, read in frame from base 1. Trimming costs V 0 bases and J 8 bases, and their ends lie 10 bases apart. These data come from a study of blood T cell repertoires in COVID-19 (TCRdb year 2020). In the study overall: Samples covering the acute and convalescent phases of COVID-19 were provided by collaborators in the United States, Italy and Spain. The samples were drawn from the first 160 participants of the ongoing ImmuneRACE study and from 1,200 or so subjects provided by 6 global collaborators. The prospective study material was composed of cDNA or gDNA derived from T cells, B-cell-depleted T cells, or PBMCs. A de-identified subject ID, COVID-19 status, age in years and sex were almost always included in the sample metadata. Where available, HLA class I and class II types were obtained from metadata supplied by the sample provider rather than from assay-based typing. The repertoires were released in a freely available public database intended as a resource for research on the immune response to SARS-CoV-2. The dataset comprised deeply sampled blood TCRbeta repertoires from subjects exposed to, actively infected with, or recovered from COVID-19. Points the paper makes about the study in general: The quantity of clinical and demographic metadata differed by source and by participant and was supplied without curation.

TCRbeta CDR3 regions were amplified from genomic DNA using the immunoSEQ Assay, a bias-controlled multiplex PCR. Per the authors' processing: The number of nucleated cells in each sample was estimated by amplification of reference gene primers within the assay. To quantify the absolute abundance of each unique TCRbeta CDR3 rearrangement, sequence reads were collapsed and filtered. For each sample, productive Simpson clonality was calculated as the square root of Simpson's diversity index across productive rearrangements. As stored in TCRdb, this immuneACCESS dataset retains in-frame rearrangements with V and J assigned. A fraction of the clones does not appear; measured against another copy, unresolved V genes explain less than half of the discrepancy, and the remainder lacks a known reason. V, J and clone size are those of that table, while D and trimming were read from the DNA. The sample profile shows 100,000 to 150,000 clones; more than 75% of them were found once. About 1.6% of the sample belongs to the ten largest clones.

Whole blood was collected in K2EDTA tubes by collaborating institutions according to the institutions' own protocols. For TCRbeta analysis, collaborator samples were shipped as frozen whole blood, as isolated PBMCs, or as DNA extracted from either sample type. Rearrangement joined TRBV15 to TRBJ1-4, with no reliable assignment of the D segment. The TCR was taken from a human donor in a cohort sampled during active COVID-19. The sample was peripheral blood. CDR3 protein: CATSRDGGSEKLFF. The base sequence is TGTGCCACCAGCAGAGATGGAGGATCCGAAAAACTGTTTTTT.